This T cell receptor beta chain stems from a study of T cells after yellow fever vaccination. TCRdb reprocessed the 5' RACE reads via MiXCR and lists one record per CDR3 protein. The sample contains 500,000 to 650,000 distinct CDR3 sequences, more than 9% of which appear only once. Germline V CDR1 and CDR2: SGHKS, YYEKEE (reference sequence). The J segment lost 8 bases and the V segment lost 1 base, leaving 7 bases of the junction unmatched. The length of the CDR3 is 15 residues. The genes are TRBV5-5 and TRBJ2-1, with 9 bases lining up with TRBD1. This receptor was taken from a man aged 25-45 years who received the YFV17D yellow fever vaccine. The sample in question was PBMCs, obtained on the day of the yellow fever booster vaccination. The CDR3, as DNA: TGTGCCAGCAGCTTGCCGCGGACAGGGGTCGATGAGCAGTTCTTC. Its translation: CASSLPRTGVDEQFF.